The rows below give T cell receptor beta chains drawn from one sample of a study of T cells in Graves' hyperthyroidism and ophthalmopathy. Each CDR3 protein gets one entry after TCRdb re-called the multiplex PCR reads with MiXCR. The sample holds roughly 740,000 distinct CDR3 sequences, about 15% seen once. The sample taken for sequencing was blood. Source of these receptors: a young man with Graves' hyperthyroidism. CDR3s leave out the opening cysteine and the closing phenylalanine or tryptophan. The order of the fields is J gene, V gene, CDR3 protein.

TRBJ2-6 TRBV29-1 SVVGTAAPGANVLT
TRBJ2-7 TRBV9 ASSVGPIGRDEQY
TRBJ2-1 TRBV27 ASRAGTGLNEQF
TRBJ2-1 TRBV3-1 ASSQDPQGLNEQF
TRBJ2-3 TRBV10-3 AISELLADETQY
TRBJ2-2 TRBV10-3 AISEQGHTGELF
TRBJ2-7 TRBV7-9 ASSSDRVRYEQY
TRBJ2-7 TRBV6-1 ASRQGGRGEQY
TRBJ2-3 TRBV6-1 ASSGLGQGSGTQY
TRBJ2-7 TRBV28 ASTPRRDMSYEQY
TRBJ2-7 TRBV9 ASSVRAEEAYEQY
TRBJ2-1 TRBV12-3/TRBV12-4 ASSAATVAYNEQF
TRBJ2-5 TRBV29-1 SVAGWETQY
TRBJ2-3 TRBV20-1 SARSPASGGTDTQY
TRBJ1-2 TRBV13 ASSTGVADRVYGYT
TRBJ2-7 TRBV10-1 ASRDYPAYEQY
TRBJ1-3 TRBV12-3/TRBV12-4 ASSFGGRGNTIY
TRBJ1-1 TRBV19 ASSYGQAAF
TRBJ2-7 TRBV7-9 ASSLEDGAYEQY
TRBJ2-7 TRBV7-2 ASSPGAGLTYEQY
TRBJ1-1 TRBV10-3 AISDRMNTEAF
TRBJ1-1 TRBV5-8 ASSPGQRWDTEAF
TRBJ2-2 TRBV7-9 ASSTDGAGELF
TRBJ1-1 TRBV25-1 ASIGNRAHTEAF
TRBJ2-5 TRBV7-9 ASSPSGQETQY
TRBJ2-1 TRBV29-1 SVERSLGNEQF
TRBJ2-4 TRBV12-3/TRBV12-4 ASSLRGLKNIQY
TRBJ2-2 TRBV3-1 ASSQYTGELF
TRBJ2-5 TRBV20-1 SASETGARRTQY
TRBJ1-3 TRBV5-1 ASSLELAGNTIY
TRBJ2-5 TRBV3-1 ASSPFRLAGGQETQY